This is a list of T cell receptor beta chains from one sample in a study of T cell repertoires in ileal Crohn's disease. Clones were sequenced by immunoSEQ multiplex PCR, and TCRdb holds only the in-frame ones, with some missing. Among more than 50,000 clones listed, roughly nine tenths were seen once. The specimen sequenced was ileal tissue. These receptors came from an adult with Crohn's disease. Each CDR3 is given with its conserved first and last residue. D genes are given only for firm matches. Size tells how often a clone was seen (once, few, many) or the class of an expanded clone, and some rows leave it out.

TRBV6-1	NA	NA	TRBJ1-1	CASSEVLGQKSAEAFF	TGTGCCAGCAGTGAAGTTCTTGGACAGAAGAGCGCTGAAGCTTTCTTT
TRBV27	TRBD2	NA	TRBJ2-3	CASSLTSGRVDTQYF	TGTGCCAGCAGCTTGACTAGCGGGAGGGTAGATACGCAGTATTTT
TRBV20-1	TRBD1	NA	TRBJ1-1	CSPRGQVVAFF	TGCAGCCCGAGGGGACAGGTCGTGGCTTTCTTT
TRBV6-6	TRBD2	NA	TRBJ2-1	CASSHGLAGVQGEQFF	TGTGCCAGCAGCCATGGACTAGCGGGGGTACAGGGTGAGCAGTTCTTC
TRBV5-5	TRBD1	NA	TRBJ1-2	CASSLARGGGYGYTF	TGTGCCAGCAGCTTGGCCCGAGGGGGCGGGTATGGCTACACCTTC
TRBV7-3	NA	NA	TRBJ2-5	CASSSKGGETQYF	TGTGCCAGCAGCTCGAAGGGAGGAGAGACCCAGTACTTC
TRBV5-1	TRBD2	NA	TRBJ2-1	CASSHAFMASGSYNEQFF	TGCGCCAGCAGCCACGCCTTCATGGCTAGCGGCTCCTACAATGAGCAGTTCTTC
TRBV18	NA	once	TRBJ2-5	CASRKERSSQETQYF	TGTGCCAGCCGAAAGGAGCGATCCTCCCAAGAGACCCAGTACTTC
TRBV19	NA	NA	TRBJ2-5	CATRGILINF	TGTGCCACCCGCGGGATCCTGATAAACTTC
TRBV6-6	NA	NA	TRBJ1-5	CASREGGNNQPQHF	TGTGCCAGCAGAGAAGGGGGTAACAATCAGCCCCAGCATTTT
TRBV2	TRBD1	NA	TRBJ1-4	CASSLEATGLEKLFF	TGTGCCAGCAGTCTCGAAGCGACAGGGTTGGAAAAACTGTTTTTT
TRBV5-1	NA	NA	TRBJ2-6	CASSLTRAGANVLTF	TGCGCCAGCAGCTTAACCAGGGCTGGGGCCAACGTCCTGACTTTC
TRBV19	NA	NA	TRBJ2-5	CASSTVGGGKTQYF	TGTGCCAGTAGTACGGTCGGGGGTGGAAAGACCCAGTACTTC
TRBV5-1	NA	NA	TRBJ1-1	CASSPGAPNTEAFF	TGCGCCAGCAGCCCAGGGGCTCCGAACACTGAAGCTTTCTTT
TRBV19	TRBD1	NA	TRBJ1-2	CASSIPGTGARNGYTF	TGTGCCAGTAGTATTCCCGGGACAGGGGCTAGAAATGGCTACACCTTC
TRBV2	NA	NA	TRBJ1-1	CASRDNRDTEAFF	TGTGCCAGCAGGGACAACAGGGACACTGAAGCTTTCTTT
TRBV4-2	TRBD1	NA	TRBJ1-1	CASSQGSGQGRTEAFF	TGTGCCAGCAGCCAAGGATCGGGACAGGGGAGAACTGAAGCTTTCTTT
TRBV7-6	TRBD2	few	TRBJ2-2	CASSLLAGPRGELFF	TGTGCCAGCAGCCTCCTAGCGGGACCACGCGGGGAGCTGTTTTTT
TRBV7-9	TRBD2	NA	TRBJ2-2	CASSSYAGGAPGELFF	TGTGCCAGCAGCTCCTATGCGGGGGGGGCCCCCGGGGAGCTGTTTTTT
TRBV10-1	NA	NA	TRBJ2-3	CASSESLAGKADTQYF	TGCGCCAGCAGTGAGTCGTTGGCGGGTAAAGCAGATACGCAGTATTTT
TRBV15	NA	NA	TRBJ1-1	CATSREYQAEAFF	TGTGCCACCAGCAGAGAGTACCAGGCTGAAGCTTTCTTT
TRBV15	TRBD1	NA	TRBJ1-5	CATSRDAPGQGNQPQHF	TGTGCCACCAGCAGAGATGCCCCGGGACAGGGGAATCAGCCCCAGCATTTT
TRBV19	NA	NA	TRBJ1-1	CASSLRTEAFF	TGTGCCAGTAGCCTGAGGACTGAAGCTTTCTTT
TRBV5-6	TRBD2	NA	TRBJ2-7	CASSPGLGSGEQYF	TGTGCCAGCAGCCCTGGACTAGGCTCTGGCGAGCAGTACTTC
TRBV6-6	NA	NA	TRBJ1-1	CASSYSIEAFF	TGTGCCAGCAGTTACAGCATTGAAGCTTTCTTT
TRBV29-1	TRBD1	few	TRBJ1-4	CSVEVAGGNEKLFF	TGCAGCGTTGAAGTAGCAGGGGGGAATGAAAAACTGTTTTTT
TRBV14	NA	NA	TRBJ2-4	CASSQDARIQYF	TGTGCCAGCAGCCAAGACGCGCGCATTCAGTACTTC
TRBV29-1	TRBD1	NA	TRBJ2-6	CSVWGQGVSGANVLTF	TGCAGCGTCTGGGGACAGGGGGTGTCTGGGGCCAACGTCCTGACTTTC
TRBV7-8	TRBD1	NA	TRBJ1-2	CASSRQGPDYTF	TGTGCCAGCAGCAGACAGGGACCTGACTACACCTTC
TRBV7-6	TRBD2	NA	TRBJ2-1	CASSLGSKAAGGYNEQFF	TGTGCCAGCAGCTTAGGAAGCAAAGCAGCGGGGGGTTACAATGAGCAGTTCTTC